This record covers a single T cell receptor (beta chain). Its antigen is undetermined. This record comes from a study of cytotoxic CD8 clonotypes in ibrutinib-treated CLL. About the research overall: Outcomes included approximately 25 partial and 2 complete responses; after median roughly 69 months, roughly 14 stayed remitted and some 12 progressed. Averaging across samples gave approximately 250,000 productive templates and roughly 100,000 productive rearrangements. The study's findings and limits: Public clonotypes, found uncommonly, either contracted or stayed stable on treatment.

Libraries were prepared by immunoSEQ multiplex PCR; TCRdb keeps only in-frame clonotypes and omits some of them. The sample has fewer than 150,000 clones, around 84% seen once. Trimming cost V 0 bases and J 5 bases; bases outside gene matches: 15. CDR1 LNHNV and CDR2 YYDKDF come from the germline V gene (reference sequence). CDR3 length: 19 amino acids. This sequence was found in a human donor with chronic lymphocytic leukemia. The chain is built from TRBV15 and TRBJ2-3; 9 positions match TRBD1. Specimen: PBMCs, collected after 24 months of ibrutinib treatment. The CDR3 coding sequence is TGTGCCACCAGCAGAGAGGGAACAGCGGGACAGGGATTGATAGATACGCAGTATTTT. Amino acid sequence: CATSREGTAGQGLIDTQYF.